This entry features one T cell receptor beta chain sequence. As yet, its antigen is unknown. The data are from a study of identifying expanded T cells in peripheral blood. No infections or other immune events were documented during collection. CDR3 length: 14 residues. Germline V lookup: CDR1 SGDLS, CDR2 YYNGEE. The V and J ends lost 2 bases and 0 bases respectively, with 8 bases between them. Generated by immunoSEQ multiplex PCR, the TCRdb table keeps only in-frame clones and is missing some. The sample records some 80,000 clones, around nine tenths being singletons. Study conclusions and caveats: Clone count variance between roughly 2-week samples rose with total template count. Technical replicates showed roughly 1.2 changed clones; approximately two weeks about 16; four weeks 19.

The sample comprised blood. The clonotype originates from a person between 18 and 75 years old in good health. The J gene is TRBJ1-1, the V gene TRBV9, with no clear D. CDR3 amino acids: CASSVLPVNTEAFF. The CDR3 DNA sequence: TGTGCCAGCAGCGTTCTTCCGGTGAACACTGAAGCTTTCTTT.